The clone carrying this T cell receptor beta chain was seen repeatedly, ten times or more. The antigen remains undetermined. Hyperthyroidism in the patients, aged 18 to 65, was newly diagnosed and under 2 months in duration. Clinical symptoms, serum thyroxine, TRAb, thyroid ultrasound and orbital computed tomography established diagnosis. Fresh 10 ml peripheral blood yielded PBMCs. The sample belongs to a study of T cells in Graves' hyperthyroidism and ophthalmopathy. The study, taken as a whole, reports: Researchers found most expanded thyroid clonotypes above 0.001 in blood as well.

Using RNA transcripts as the source, TCR beta CDR3 regions were amplified. During a first-round RT-PCR of the TCR CDR3, the HTBI primer set was used. One entry per CDR3 protein results from TCRdb running MiXCR on the multiplex PCR reads. The sample records fewer than 450,000 distinct CDR3 sequences, approximately 17% being singletons. The CDR3 is made up of 16 amino acids. V was cut by 3 bases and J by 1 base, with 13 bases left in between. Germline V gene sequence: CDR1 ENHRY, CDR2 SYGVKD. This clonotype originated in a woman in her 30s with Graves' hyperthyroidism that later progressed to Graves' ophthalmopathy. The chain couples TRBV10-3 to TRBJ2-1; D uncertain. Sequenced input: blood. The CDR3 loop reads CAISDGYSRSYNEQFF. CDR3 coding DNA: TGTGCCATCAGTGATGGTTACTCGCGGTCCTACAATGAGCAGTTCTTC.